Below, 28 T cell receptor beta chains from the same sample are listed, as sequenced in a study of T-cell reconstitution after alpha-beta-depleted transplantation in children (dated by TCRdb to about 2016). Per the publication, the treatment or condition label means: allogeneic hematopoietic cell transplantation with graft depleted of TCRalphabeta T cells and CD19 B cells. Library creation used PCR. Sequencing was performed on an Illumina HiSeq 2500. To normalize quantification of the TCRbeta repertoire, the TCR libraries were built with molecular barcoding that relied on unique molecular identifiers. TCRdb reanalyzed the raw reads on its own, using fastp at Q25 for trimming and MiXCR for clone calling, and kept in-frame beta chains. Every distinct CDR3 protein forms one entry, paired with its most common genes and DNA. Present in this sample are about 200,000 distinct CDR3 sequences, 5% to 7.5% of which were seen just once. Around 4.4% of the sample belongs to the ten largest clones.

Sequences were derived from PBMCs, sampled before TCRalphabeta/CD19-depleted stem cell transplant. Receptors were obtained from a girl in the first two years of life with combined immunodeficiency, due to receive a stem cell transplant.

This clonotype was seen repeatedly, ten times or more. The J gene is TRBJ2-5, the V gene TRBV7-8; D is tentatively TRBD1 or TRBD2 (5 bases each). The length of the CDR3 is 14 residues. Trimming stripped 3 bases from V and 9 bases from J, with 17 bases between. CDR1 and CDR2 (germline): SGHVS, FQNEAQ. The CDR3 is CASSFRDAKASQYF. The DNA of the CDR3 is TGTGCCAGCAGCTTCCGGGACGCCAAGGCGTCCCAGTACTTC.

This clonotype was found many times. This chain joins TRBV30 and TRBJ2-3; D possibly corresponds to TRBD2 (6 bases). CDR1 is GTSNPN, CDR2 SVGIG, per germline (reference sequence). The CDR3 extends over 15 amino acids. Trimming took 0 bases from V and 3 from J, leaving 13 bases between them. The CDR3 reads CAWSVRGAGTDTQYF. The CDR3 DNA follows: TGTGCCTGGAGTGTACGCGGGGCAGGTACAGATACGCAGTATTTT.

This clonotype was recorded many times. The CDR3 coding sequence is TGCAGTGCTAGAGATACCCAGCGGGGCTACAATGAGCAGTTCTTC. Its protein product is CSARDTQRGYNEQFF. The chain has TRBV20-1 and TRBJ2-1, with TRBD2 matching over 7 bases. The CDR3 consists of 15 residues. The germline V gene has CDR1 DFQATT and CDR2 SNEGSKA (reference sequence). Losses at the gene ends were 0 bases for V and 3 bases for J; bases not matched to a gene: 5.

This clonotype was seen many times. This chain uses TRBV29-1 with TRBJ2-3; D is unclear. CDR3 length: 14 residues. The V gene lost 7 bases and the J gene lost 4 bases, with 18 bases spanning the gap. From germline, CDR1 is SQVTM and CDR2 ANQGSEA. The DNA for the CDR3 is TGCAGCGCCCTATGCCCGGGTTTGTCAGATACGCAGTATTTT. It is translated as CSALCPGLSDTQYF.

As for this clonotype: One base away lies a much larger clone, so this may be a sequencing read error. The rearrangement uses TRBV21-1 and TRBJ2-2; the table's D call, TRBD1, was not checked against the DNA. TRBV21-1 is noted as a pseudogene. The CDR3 has 15 amino acids. Written as DNA, the CDR3 is TGTGCCAGCAGCCTCTCAGGGTTGGACACCGGGGAGCTGTTTTTT. This encodes CASSLSGLDTGELFF.

The table lists this clonotype with a few counts. The V call is TRBV11-2, the J call TRBJ2-3; 8 bases fit TRBD2. CDR3 length: 15 residues. J gave up 3 bases and V 3 bases, and 5 bases lay outside the gene matches. Germline CDR1 is SGHAT and CDR2 is FQNNGV. CDR3 in amino acids: CASSFGSGITDTQYF. CDR3 in DNA: TGTGCCAGCAGCTTTGGTAGCGGGATTACAGATACGCAGTATTTT. Full variable domain (rest looked up from reference TRBV11-2 and TRBJ2-3): EAGVAQSPRYKIIEKRQSVAFWCNPISGHATLYWYQQILGQGPKLLIQFQNNGVVDDSQLPKDRFSAERLKGVDSTLKIQPAKLEDSAVYLCASSFGSGITDTQYFGPGTRLTVL.

This clonotype was observed at least ten times. The CDR3: CASSLAVRGLYNEQFF. As DNA, the CDR3 is TGTGCCAGCAGCTTGGCGGTTCGTGGCCTCTACAATGAGCAGTTCTTC. The chain uses TRBV5-6 and TRBJ2-1, with no clear D. V was cut by 0 bases and J by 3 bases, with 13 bases left in between. The CDR3 spans 16 residues. The germline CDR1 and CDR2 sequences are SGHDT and YYEEEE.

This clonotype was counted many times. The gene calls are TRBV3-1 and TRBJ2-7; D possibly corresponds to TRBD2 (7 bases). V dropped 3 bases and J dropped 5 bases, with 20 bases sitting between them. Per the germline V gene, CDR1 is LGHDT and CDR2 is YNNKEL (reference sequence). The CDR3 covers 16 residues. The CDR3 nucleotides read TGTGCCAGCAGCCAGGTGGACAGCGGGGTTATCCACGAGCAGTACTTC. Translating gives CASSQVDSGVIHEQYF.

This clonotype has at least ten counts. This rearrangement joins TRBV4-3 to TRBJ1-3; D not resolved. V was cut by 1 base and J by 0 bases, with 13 bases left in between. The CDR3 runs 17 residues. Germline loops: CDR1 LGHNA, CDR2 YSLEER. The DNA of the CDR3 is TGCGCCAGCAGCCAAGGGACTGGAATAGGCTCTGGAAACACCATATATTTT. Protein sequence: CASSQGTGIGSGNTIYF.

This clonotype was counted many times. DNA for the CDR3: TGTGCCAGCAGCCAAGGGTCGTACCAAGAGACCCAGTACTTC. Translation: CASSQGSYQETQYF. This rearrangement joins TRBV14 to TRBJ2-5; D ambiguous. The germline V and J ends were trimmed by 1 base and 0 bases, with 6 bases remaining between them. The CDR3 contains 14 residues. Germline-derived CDR1 and CDR2 are SGHDN and FVKESK.

Ten or more counts support this clonotype. The chain links TRBV6-1 to TRBJ2-3; D may be TRBD2 (5 bases). The germline gives CDR1 MNHNS, CDR2 SASEGT. This CDR3 region has 13 residues. Trimming cost V 8 bases and J 5 bases, with 14 bases left between them. CDR3 amino acids: CASAFDGGDTQYF. The CDR3 region has the DNA TGTGCCAGCGCCTTCGACGGAGGAGATACGCAGTATTTT.

Details on this clonotype: This may stem from a read error, because a much larger clone lies one nucleotide away. Lacking the conserved final phenylalanine or tryptophan, this CDR3 likely reflects a read error. The chain has TRBV7-3 and TRBJ2-2, with 7 bases lining up with TRBD1. This CDR3 has 15 amino acids. V lost 5 bases, J lost 7 bases, and 10 bases stayed unmatched. CDR1 and CDR2 from the germline V gene are SGHTA and FQGTGA. This chain's CDR3 is CASSPHRQGNGELFS. In DNA, the CDR3 is TGTGCCAGCAGCCCGCACCGACAGGGCAACGGGGAGCTGTTTTCT.

Details on this clonotype: Being one base from a much bigger clone, this may be a read error. The chain carries TRBV20-1 and TRBJ2-1, with 8 bases aligning to TRBD2. The CDR3 has 17 residues. Germline CDR1 and CDR2: DFQATT and SNEGSKA (reference sequence). CDR3: CCARVNLGLGSYNEQFF. CDR3 nucleotides: TGCTGTGCTAGAGTCAATCTGGGACTAGGGTCCTACAATGAGCAGTTCTTC.

As regards this clonotype: This may come from a read error, since a much larger clone is one base off. As the CDR3 is not closed by the conserved phenylalanine or tryptophan, this likely results from a read error. The J gene is TRBJ1-1, the V gene TRBV29-1; D gene ambiguous. The CDR3 extends over 10 amino acids. Germline V lookup: CDR1 SQVTM, CDR2 ANQGSEA. The germline V and J ends were trimmed by 3 bases and 10 bases, with 9 bases remaining between them. The CDR3: CSVDAGPAFV. CDR3 DNA sequence: TGCAGCGTTGATGCAGGACCAGCTTTCGTT.

At least ten counts were recorded for this clonotype. This chain uses TRBV29-1 with TRBJ2-1, with TRBD2 matching 10 bases. The V gene end was trimmed by 7 bases and the J gene end by 8 bases; junction bases not matched to a gene: 2. This CDR3 has 11 residues. CDR1 is SQVTM and CDR2 is ANQGSEA in the germline V gene. The CDR3 reads CSGGLADEQFF. CDR3 nucleotide sequence: TGCAGCGGTGGACTAGCGGATGAGCAGTTCTTC.

This clonotype was seen at least ten times. The chain employs TRBV28 and TRBJ2-2; D possibly corresponds to TRBD2 (6 bases). The CDR3 loop spans 16 amino acids. CDR1 and CDR2 (germline): MDHEN, SYDVKM. V was shortened by 4 bases and J by 3 bases, with 15 bases between the two germline ends. The CDR3 spells CASSSKGGGYTGELFF. Here the CDR3 DNA reads TGTGCCAGCAGTTCCAAGGGAGGAGGGTACACCGGGGAGCTGTTTTTT.

There are many counts of this clonotype. The CDR3 DNA sequence: TGCAGTGCTCGGACCCCTAGCGACCGGGTGGGGCTGTTTTTT. This encodes CSARTPSDRVGLFF. This chain connects TRBV20-1 to TRBJ2-2; TRBD2 is a possible D gene (6 bases). This CDR3 has 14 amino acids. V lost 5 bases and J lost 13, with 23 bases in between. The V gene's germline CDR1 is DFQATT and CDR2 SNEGSKA (reference sequence).

This clonotype showed up many times. The chain uses TRBV7-8 and TRBJ2-3, with 8 nucleotides matching TRBD2. Germline-derived CDR1 and CDR2 are SGHVS and FQNEAQ. V was clipped by 4 bases and J by 4 bases; unmatched bases: 10. The CDR3 covers 16 residues. This CDR3 reads CASSSKPPAGADTQYF. CDR3 DNA: TGTGCCAGCAGCTCAAAGCCCCCAGCGGGGGCAGATACGCAGTATTTT. The whole variable domain, filled in from reference TRBV7-8 and TRBJ2-3, reads GAGVSQSPRYKVAKRGQDVALRCDPISGHVSLFWYQQALGQGPEFLTYFQNEAQLDKSGLPSDRFFAERPEGSVSTLKIQRTQQEDSAVYLCASSSKPPAGADTQYFGPGTRLTVL.

The genes are TRBV20-1 and TRBJ2-5; perhaps TRBD2 as D (6 bases). Germline assignment: CDR1 DFQATT and CDR2 SNEGSKA (reference sequence). This CDR3 region has 13 residues. Trimming took off 6 bases at V and 1 base at J, with 12 bases between the two ends. The CDR3 is CSALRDSQETQYF. Here the CDR3 DNA reads TGCAGTGCCCTCCGGGACTCCCAAGAGACCCAGTACTTC.

Many counts were recorded for this clonotype. The chain recombines TRBV28 with TRBJ2-5, with TRBD2 matching 9 bases. Germline assignment: CDR1 MDHEN and CDR2 SYDVKM. V dropped 3 bases and J dropped 2; count of bases not matched to a gene: 16. The CDR3 runs to 19 residues. The CDR3 DNA sequence: TGTGCCAGCAGTTTCCCCCGACTAGCGGTTGGGGGGTTACAAGAGACCCAGTACTTC. Translated, it gives CASSFPRLAVGGLQETQYF.

This clonotype has at least ten counts. The gene calls are TRBV7-9 and TRBJ1-1; D is ambiguous. This CDR3 has 14 amino acids. Trimming shortened V by 3 bases and J by 1 base, and 9 bases separated the two germline ends. Germline V gene sequence: CDR1 SEHNR, CDR2 FQNEAQ (reference sequence). CDR3 nucleotide sequence: TGTGCCAGCAGCTTCCCCGGGCCGAACACTGAAGCTTTCTTT. It encodes CASSFPGPNTEAFF.

This clonotype was observed many times. The V and J genes are TRBV12-3 or TRBV12-4 and TRBJ2-5; unclear D gene. V lost 3 bases to trimming and J lost 5 bases, with 16 bases between them. This CDR3 comprises 15 residues. DNA of the CDR3: TGTGCCAGCAGTTTCCCACCACCAAGAGCTGAGACCCAGTACTTC. As protein: CASSFPPPRAETQYF.

There are many counts of this clonotype. The chain links TRBV4-2 to TRBJ2-1; TRBD2 matches 7 bases. In germline, CDR1 is LGHNA, CDR2 YNFKEQ. Unmatched junction bases numbered 8, after V lost 0 bases and J lost 0 bases. There are 18 residues in the CDR3. The CDR3 sequence is CASSQERGRGSSYNEQFF. Written as DNA, the CDR3 is TGTGCCAGCAGCCAAGAGAGAGGGCGGGGGAGCTCCTACAATGAGCAGTTCTTC.

In its sample, this clonotype was seen many times. The chain joins TRBV28 to TRBJ2-7; 10 positions match TRBD2. CDR1 and CDR2 from the germline V gene are MDHEN and SYDVKM. The length of the CDR3 is 13 residues. V lost 5 bases and J lost 5; bases outside the gene matches: 3. The CDR3 region is CASSGLAGDEQYF. The CDR3, as DNA: TGTGCCAGCAGTGGGCTAGCGGGAGACGAGCAGTACTTC.

This clonotype was recorded many times. V is TRBV7-9 and J is TRBJ2-7, with D unclear. Germline V gene sequence: CDR1 SEHNR, CDR2 FQNEAQ (reference sequence). The CDR3 has 16 amino acids. The V end was cut by 1 base, the J end by 6 bases, with 19 bases between. CDR3 residues: CASSLDQAEAFLEQYF. CDR3 sequence (DNA): TGTGCCAGCAGCTTAGACCAGGCCGAGGCTTTTCTCGAGCAGTACTTC.

This clonotype showed up many times. The chain carries TRBV5-1 and TRBJ2-3, with TRBD2 matching 11 bases. Trimming took 1 base from V and 3 from J; bases not matched to a gene: 4. The CDR3 covers 16 residues. Per germline, CDR1 SGHRS and CDR2 YFSETQ. CDR3 nucleotides: TGCGCCAGCAGCTTGTCTAGCGGGAGGATAACAGATACGCAGTATTTT. Its protein product is CASSLSSGRITDTQYF. Together with reference TRBV5-1 and TRBJ2-3, the CDR3 gives the full variable domain: KAGVTQTPRYLIKTRGQQVTLSCSPISGHRSVSWYQQTPGQGLQFLFEYFSETQRNKGNFPGRFSGRQFSNSRSEMNVSTLELGDSALYLCASSLSSGRITDTQYFGPGTRLTVL.

This clonotype turned up a few times. The J gene is TRBJ2-3, the V gene TRBV3-1; D is undetermined. This CDR3 is 18 amino acids long. The germline V and J ends were trimmed by 0 bases and 5 bases, with 21 bases remaining between them. Germline values: CDR1 LGHDT, CDR2 YNNKEL (reference sequence). CDR3 loop: CASSQEDRRIARGDTQYF. The CDR3 nucleotides read TGTGCCAGCAGCCAAGAGGACCGCCGGATCGCACGCGGAGATACGCAGTATTTT.

This clonotype was observed at least ten times. CDR3 in amino acids: CASSLGFRGGGLLETQYF. Written as DNA, the CDR3 is TGTGCCAGCAGCTTAGGGTTCCGGGGCGGGGGGTTACTGGAGACCCAGTACTTC. The V gene is TRBV11-2, the J gene TRBJ2-5; TRBD2 matches 8 bases. With 1 base clipped from V and 5 bases from J, the junction kept 15 bases outside the gene matches. The CDR3 consists of 18 residues. Germline values: CDR1 SGHAT, CDR2 FQNNGV.